This T cell receptor beta chain was sequenced during a study of CD8 T cells in Susac syndrome. The RNA, about 0.45 to 1 ug, was put through reverse transcription using random hexamers. Across 54 Vbeta and 13 Jbeta, TCR beta CDR3 was amplified with immunoSEQ multiplex PCR. TCRdb re-derived calls from the immunoSEQ multiplex PCR reads in MiXCR, one entry per CDR3 protein. The sample yields about 250,000 distinct CDR3 sequences, 90% to 95% seen once. Treatment-naive patients with stable or active relapsing-remitting disease served as multiple sclerosis controls. CD8+ and CD4+ T cells were negatively isolated; TEMRA cells were FACS-enriched. The V end was cut by 0 bases, the J end by 5 bases, with 3 bases between. The CDR3 sequence is 13 residues long. Germline V gene lookup returns CDR1 SGHRS and CDR2 YFSETQ.

The sequencing sample was made of CD4+ T cells from PBMCs. V and J are TRBV5-1 and TRBJ1-6; D not resolved. The clonotype originates from a human donor with multiple sclerosis. CDR3 sequence: CASSLVDNSPLHF. CDR3 in DNA: TGCGCCAGCAGCTTGGTTGATAATTCACCCCTCCACTTT.